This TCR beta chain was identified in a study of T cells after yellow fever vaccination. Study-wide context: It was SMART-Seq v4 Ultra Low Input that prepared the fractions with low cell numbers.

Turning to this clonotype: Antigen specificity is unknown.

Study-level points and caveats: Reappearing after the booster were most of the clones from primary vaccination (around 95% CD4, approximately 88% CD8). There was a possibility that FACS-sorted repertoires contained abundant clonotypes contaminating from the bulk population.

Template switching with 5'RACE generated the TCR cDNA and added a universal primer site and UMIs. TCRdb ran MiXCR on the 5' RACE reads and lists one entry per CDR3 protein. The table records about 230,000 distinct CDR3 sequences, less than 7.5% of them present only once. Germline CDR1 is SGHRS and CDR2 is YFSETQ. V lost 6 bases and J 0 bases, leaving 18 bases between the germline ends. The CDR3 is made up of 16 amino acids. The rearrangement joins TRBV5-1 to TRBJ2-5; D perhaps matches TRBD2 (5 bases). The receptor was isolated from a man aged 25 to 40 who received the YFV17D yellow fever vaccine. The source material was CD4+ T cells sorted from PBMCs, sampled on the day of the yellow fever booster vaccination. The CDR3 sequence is CASTLQAGVYQETQYF. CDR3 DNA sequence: TGCGCCAGCACCCTTCAGGCGGGTGTGTACCAAGAGACCCAGTACTTC.